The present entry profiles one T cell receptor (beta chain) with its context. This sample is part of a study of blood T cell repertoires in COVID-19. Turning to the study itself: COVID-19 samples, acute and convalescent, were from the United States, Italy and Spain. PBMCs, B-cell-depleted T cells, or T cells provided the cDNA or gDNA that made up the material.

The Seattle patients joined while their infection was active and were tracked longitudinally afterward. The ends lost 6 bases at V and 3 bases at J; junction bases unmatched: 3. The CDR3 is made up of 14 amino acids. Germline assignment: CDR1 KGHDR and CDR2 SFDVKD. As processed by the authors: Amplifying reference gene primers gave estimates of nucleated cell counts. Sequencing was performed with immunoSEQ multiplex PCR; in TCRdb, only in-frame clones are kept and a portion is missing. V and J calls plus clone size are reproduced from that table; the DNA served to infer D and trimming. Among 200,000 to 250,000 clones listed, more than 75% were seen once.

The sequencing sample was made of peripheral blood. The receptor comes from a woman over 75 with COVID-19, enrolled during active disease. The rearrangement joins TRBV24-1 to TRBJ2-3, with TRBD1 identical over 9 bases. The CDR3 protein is CATSRGQGTDTQYF. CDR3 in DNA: TGTGCCACCAGTAGGGGACAGGGTACAGATACGCAGTATTTT.